A selection of T cell receptor beta chains follows, all from one sample in a study of shared clonotypes between healthy human individuals. Sequenced by immunoSEQ multiplex PCR; TCRdb stores in-frame clones only, minus some. This table has under 850,000 clones, 72% appearing once. Input material: memory CD4+ T cells sorted from blood. These receptors were collected from a woman aged 25 to 45 in good health. Each CDR3 is given with its conserved first and last residue. The D gene is left open where the match is weak. Size is omitted from some rows. Given values are once, few, many or a class for expanded clones.

v_gene,abundance,j_gene,d_gene,CDR3nt,CDR3aa
TRBV28,.,TRBJ1-2,.,TGTGCCAGCAGTAATAATTTCTATGGCTACACCTTC,CASSNNFYGYTF
TRBV5-1,.,TRBJ2-1,.,TGCGCCAGCAGCTTGGGACAGCCTGACAATGAGCAGTTCTTC,CASSLGQPDNEQFF
TRBV30,.,TRBJ2-1,TRBD2,TGTGCCTGGAGTGTAGGCGGGAGCAACGATGAGCAGTTCTTC,CAWSVGGSNDEQFF
TRBV11-2,.,TRBJ2-5,TRBD2,TGTGCCAGCAGCATCAGGACCTCCGGACTAGCGAACCAAGAGACCCAGTACTTC,CASSIRTSGLANQETQYF
TRBV4-1,.,TRBJ2-1,.,TGCGCCAGCAGCCATATAGCGGCCCCCAATGAGCAGTTCTTC,CASSHIAAPNEQFF
TRBV6-1,.,TRBJ2-5,.,TGTGCCATTTCAACAGCGGGAGAGACCCAGTACTTC,CAISTAGETQYF
TRBV6-1,.,TRBJ2-5,.,TGTGCCAGCAGTAGGGCCCGAGGAGAGACCCAGTACTTC,CASSRARGETQYF
TRBV5-1,.,TRBJ2-7,TRBD1,TGCGCCAGCAGTTGGGACAGGACCTACGAGCAGTACTTC,CASSWDRTYEQYF
TRBV13,.,TRBJ2-7,.,TGTGCCAGCAGCTCAAACGGGGCTCGCGAGCAGTACTTC,CASSSNGAREQYF
TRBV5-4,few,TRBJ2-3,.,TGTGCCAGCAGCCCATATAGAGGGGCAACTGATACGCAGTATTTT,CASSPYRGATDTQYF
TRBV28,.,TRBJ1-4,.,TGTGCCAGCAGCCCGGGCGGTTTGCGTGAAAAACTGTTTTTT,CASSPGGLREKLFF
TRBV7-8,many,TRBJ2-1,.,TGTGCCAGCAGCTTGAGCCAGGGGGGAGGGAATGAGCAGTTCTTC,CASSLSQGGGNEQFF
TRBV5-1,few,TRBJ2-7,TRBD1,TGCGCCAGCAGCTTGGATGGGACAGGGACCTACGAGCAGTACTTC,CASSLDGTGTYEQYF
TRBV18,.,TRBJ2-3,TRBD2,TGTGCCAGCTCATCCTCAGCGGGACTGGGAGATACGCAGTATTTT,CASSSSAGLGDTQYF
TRBV30,.,TRBJ2-1,.,TGTGCCCGGAGCGATTTGCACAATGAGCAGTTCTTC,CARSDLHNEQFF
TRBV5-1,.,TRBJ2-3,.,TGCGCCAGCAGCTTGGCCACCACCAGCACAGATACGCAGTATTTT,CASSLATTSTDTQYF
TRBV25-1,few,TRBJ2-7,.,TGTGCCAGCAGCCCCAGCGGAGGGTTGGGCGAGCAGTACTTC,CASSPSGGLGEQYF
TRBV5-8,.,TRBJ2-7,TRBD1,TGTGCCAGCAGGAAGACAGGGGTTGGGACCTACGAGCAGTACTTC,CASRKTGVGTYEQYF
TRBV11-2,.,TRBJ1-4,TRBD1,TGTGCCAGCAGCTACGGACAGGTTTGGGATGAAAAACTGTTTTTT,CASSYGQVWDEKLFF
TRBV11-2,.,TRBJ2-3,TRBD2,TGTGCCAGCAGCACGGGACTAGCGGTGAGCACAGATACGCAGTATTTT,CASSTGLAVSTDTQYF
TRBV28,.,TRBJ2-5,TRBD1,TGTGCCAGCACCAACAGGGGTGGGGAAGAGACCCAGTACTTC,CASTNRGGEETQYF
TRBV21-1,.,TRBJ1-2,.,TGTGCCAGCAGCAAAAGGTTGAAGGGGGGAAATAGTAACTATGGCTACACCTTC,CASSKRLKGGNSNYGYTF
TRBV19,once,TRBJ2-4,TRBD2,TGTGCCAGTAGTATTTCGAGCGGGAGGGCCCAATCCAAAAACATTCAGTACTTC,CASSISSGRAQSKNIQYF
TRBV10-3,.,TRBJ2-7,TRBD2,TGTGCCATCAGTGGGACTTCCACTAGCGGGAGCTCCTACGAGCAGTACTTC,CAISGTSTSGSSYEQYF
TRBV28,.,TRBJ2-1,TRBD2,TGTGCCAGCAGAGGCCACCTAGCGGGAGGAAATGAGCAGTTCTTC,CASRGHLAGGNEQFF
TRBV29-1,.,TRBJ2-7,.,TGCAGCGTTGGTGTTAGCGGTTCCTACGAGCAGTACTTC,CSVGVSGSYEQYF
TRBV7-9,.,TRBJ2-7,TRBD1,TGTGCCAGCAGCCCCCCAGGGGGAAGGTTCTACGAGCAGTACTTC,CASSPPGGRFYEQYF
TRBV28,once,TRBJ2-5,.,TGTGCCAGCAGTAAACCGACCCGGACCATCCGACGGGAGACCCAGTACTTC,CASSKPTRTIRRETQYF
TRBV29-1,.,TRBJ2-7,.,TGCAGCGTTGGAGAGCGGCGCTACGAGCAGTACTTC,CSVGERRYEQYF
TRBV18,once,TRBJ2-7,.,TGTGCCAGCTCACCGGGGGGTCGTTTCGAGCAGTACTTC,CASSPGGRFEQYF
TRBV18,.,TRBJ2-5,TRBD2,TGTGCCAGCTCACCTTTTGGCGGGAGTAGATCCGGAGAGACCCAGTACTTC,CASSPFGGSRSGETQYF
TRBV6-1,.,TRBJ2-7,.,TGTGCCACCCTACGCGGTTACACTAGCAACTACGAGCAGTACTTC,CATLRGYTSNYEQYF
TRBV27,.,TRBJ2-3,.,TGTGCCAGCAGTTTGGGCCTCACAGATACGCAGTATTTT,CASSLGLTDTQYF
TRBV5-1,.,TRBJ1-1,.,TGCGCCAGCAGGGACTTCTCCAACACTGAAGCTTTCTTT,CASRDFSNTEAFF
TRBV27,.,TRBJ2-3,TRBD2,TGTGCCAGCAGTTTTGGACTAGCGGGGATAGATACGCAGTATTTT,CASSFGLAGIDTQYF
TRBV7-2,few,TRBJ1-2,.,TGTGCCAGCAGCTTCGACAGGTTTACTGGCTACACCTTC,CASSFDRFTGYTF
TRBV7-2,.,TRBJ2-2,.,TGTGCCAGCAGCCCACAGCGATTTGGACGGGGCGAGCTGTTTTTT,CASSPQRFGRGELFF
TRBV4-1,.,TRBJ2-1,TRBD2,TGCGCCAGCAGCCAACTAGCGGGAGATATAAATGAGCAGTTCTTC,CASSQLAGDINEQFF
TRBV25-1,.,TRBJ1-1,.,TGTGCCAGCAGTGAATACGGCAGCTACACTGAAGCTTTCTTT,CASSEYGSYTEAFF
TRBV27,many,TRBJ2-7,.,TGTGCCAGCAGAGGGAACAGGGTTTCAGGAGAGCAGTACTTC,CASRGNRVSGEQYF
TRBV13,once,TRBJ1-1,.,TGTGCCAGCAGCTTAAAGTCGGCAAACTCTGAAGCTTTCTTT,CASSLKSANSEAFF
TRBV19,few,TRBJ1-5,TRBD1,TGTGCCAGTAACCCGACAGGGGGCGATCAGCCCCAGCATTTT,CASNPTGGDQPQHF
TRBV28,.,TRBJ1-1,.,TGTGCCAGCAGCTGGGCACACAGCCCCGAAGCTTTCTTT,CASSWAHSPEAFF
TRBV27,.,TRBJ2-3,.,TGTGCCAGCTCTGGGGGGCTCGACACAGATACGCAGTATTTT,CASSGGLDTDTQYF
TRBV6-4,.,TRBJ2-3,.,TGTGCCAGCGGAGATGGAGACACAGATACGCAGTATTTT,CASGDGDTDTQYF
TRBV13,.,TRBJ2-7,TRBD2,TGTGCCAGCAGCTTAGGACTAGCGGGAATCCACGAGCAGTACTTC,CASSLGLAGIHEQYF
TRBV7-2,.,TRBJ2-1,TRBD2,TGTGCCAGCAGCTTATGGACTAGCGAATACAATGAGCAGTTCTTC,CASSLWTSEYNEQFF
TRBV11-3,.,TRBJ2-1,TRBD2,TGTGCCAGCAGCTTAGAGACTAGCGGGAGGGCCGGCGAGCAGTTCTTC,CASSLETSGRAGEQFF
TRBV7-9,few,TRBJ2-5,.,TGTGCCAGCAGCTTGGACTCTTTCCTCTTCGGGGAGACCCAGTACTTC,CASSLDSFLFGETQYF
TRBV28,.,TRBJ2-1,.,TGTGCCAGCAGTACCCTGGAGAAGCAGTTCTTC,CASSTLEKQFF
TRBV7-8,.,TRBJ1-4,TRBD1,TGTGCCAGCAGCGTCAACCGGGACAGGATAGAAAAACTGTTTTTT,CASSVNRDRIEKLFF
TRBV2,.,TRBJ2-6,TRBD1,TGTGCCAGCAGTCGGACAGGGGGTGCCTCTGGGGCCAACGTCCTGACTTTC,CASSRTGGASGANVLTF
TRBV28,.,TRBJ2-2,.,TGTGCCAGCAGTTTAGGAGACAGGCTATTCACCGGGGAGCTGTTTTTT,CASSLGDRLFTGELFF